The source of this T cell receptor beta chain is a study of breast tumors, draining lymph nodes, adjacent tissues. Study outcomes and limitations: Tumor and nontumor repertoires were significantly more similar in luminal-like than in basal-like breast cancer. Tumors had less TCR diversity than lymph nodes, more than nontumor tissue. Data fit most tumor T cells coming from lymph node, expanding in tumor. Tumor T cell lymph node origin was a supported hypothesis, not proven.

The lymph nodes were axillary draining lymph nodes from breast cancer patients. CDR1 is LGHDT, CDR2 YNNKEL, per germline (reference sequence). Trimming took off 8 bases at V and 1 base at J, with 9 bases between the two ends. The CDR3 spans 13 residues. The table lists this clonotype with many counts. The antigen is undetermined. TCRdb fed the multiplex PCR reads into MiXCR, producing one record per CDR3 protein. The sample lists some 130,000 distinct CDR3 sequences; around 20% were seen once. This receptor was identified in a female donor with breast cancer. Some clones in this sample may be carry-over from other donors' samples. V and J are TRBV3-1 and TRBJ1-5; D unclear. The source material was axillary lymph node tissue. CDR3 sequence (DNA): TGTGCCAGCGGAGGAGAGAGCAATCAGCCCCAGCATTTT. Translating gives CASGGESNQPQHF.